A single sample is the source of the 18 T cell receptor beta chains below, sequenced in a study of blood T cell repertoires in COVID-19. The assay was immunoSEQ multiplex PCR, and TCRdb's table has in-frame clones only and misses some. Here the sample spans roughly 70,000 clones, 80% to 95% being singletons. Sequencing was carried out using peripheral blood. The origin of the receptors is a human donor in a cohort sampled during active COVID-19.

As DNA, the CDR3 is TGCGCCAGCAGCCACGGAATTTGGGGGGGCCAGTCTGAAGCTTTCTTT. Translated: CASSHGIWGGQSEAFF. The chain carries TRBV4-1 and TRBJ1-1, with a possible D match to TRBD1 (6 bases). Trimming removed 3 bases at V and 6 bases at J, with 20 bases between. Germline V lookup: CDR1 MGHRA, CDR2 YSYEKL. This CDR3 comprises 16 residues.

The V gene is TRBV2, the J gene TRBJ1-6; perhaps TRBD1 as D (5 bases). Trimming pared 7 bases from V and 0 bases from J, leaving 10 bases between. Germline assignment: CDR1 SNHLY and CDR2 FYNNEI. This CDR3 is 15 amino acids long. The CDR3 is CASTDSSSYNSPLHF. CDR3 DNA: TGTGCCAGCACCGACAGCTCCTCCTATAATTCACCCCTCCACTTT.

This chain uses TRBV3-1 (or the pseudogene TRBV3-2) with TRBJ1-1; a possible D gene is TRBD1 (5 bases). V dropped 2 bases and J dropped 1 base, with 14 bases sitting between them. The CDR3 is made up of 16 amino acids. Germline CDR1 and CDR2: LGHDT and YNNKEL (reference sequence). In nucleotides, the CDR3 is TGTGCCAGCAGCCAACTCCCATGGGGCAGGAACACTGAAGCTTTCTTT. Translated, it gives CASSQLPWGRNTEAFF.

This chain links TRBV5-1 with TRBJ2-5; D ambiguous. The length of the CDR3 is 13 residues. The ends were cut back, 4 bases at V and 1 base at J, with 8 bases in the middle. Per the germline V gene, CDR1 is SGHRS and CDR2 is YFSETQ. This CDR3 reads CASSLDLQETQYF. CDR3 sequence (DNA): TGCGCCAGCAGCCTAGACCTCCAAGAGACCCAGTACTTC.

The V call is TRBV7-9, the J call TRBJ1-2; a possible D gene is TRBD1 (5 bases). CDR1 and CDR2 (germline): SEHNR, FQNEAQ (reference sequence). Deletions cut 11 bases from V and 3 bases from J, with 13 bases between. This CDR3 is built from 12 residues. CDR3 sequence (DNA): TGTGCCGCCTCAACGGGGGACTATGGCTACACCTTC. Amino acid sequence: CAASTGDYGYTF.

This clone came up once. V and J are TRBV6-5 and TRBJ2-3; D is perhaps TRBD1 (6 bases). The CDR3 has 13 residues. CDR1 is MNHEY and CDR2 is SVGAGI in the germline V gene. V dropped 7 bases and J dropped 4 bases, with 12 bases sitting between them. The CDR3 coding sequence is TGTGCCAGCAACCTACAGGGTTCAGATACGCAGTATTTT. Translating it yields CASNLQGSDTQYF.

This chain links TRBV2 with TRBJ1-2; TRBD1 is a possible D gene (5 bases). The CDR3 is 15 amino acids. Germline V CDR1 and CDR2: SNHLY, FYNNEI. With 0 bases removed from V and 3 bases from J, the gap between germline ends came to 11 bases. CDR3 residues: CASSEAQGAHYGYTF. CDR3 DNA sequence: TGTGCCAGCAGTGAAGCGCAGGGTGCTCACTATGGCTACACCTTC.

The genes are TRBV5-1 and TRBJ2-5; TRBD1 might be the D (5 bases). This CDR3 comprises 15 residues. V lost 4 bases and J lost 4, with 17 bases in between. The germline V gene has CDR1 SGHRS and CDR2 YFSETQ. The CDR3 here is CASSTGIMIGETQYF. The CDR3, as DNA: TGCGCCAGCAGCACAGGCATAATGATAGGAGAGACCCAGTACTTC.

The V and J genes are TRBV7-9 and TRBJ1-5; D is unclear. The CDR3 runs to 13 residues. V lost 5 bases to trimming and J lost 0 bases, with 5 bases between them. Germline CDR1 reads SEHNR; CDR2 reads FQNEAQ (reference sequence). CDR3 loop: CASSTNSNQPQHF. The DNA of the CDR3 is TGTGCCAGCAGCACAAATAGCAATCAGCCCCAGCATTTT.

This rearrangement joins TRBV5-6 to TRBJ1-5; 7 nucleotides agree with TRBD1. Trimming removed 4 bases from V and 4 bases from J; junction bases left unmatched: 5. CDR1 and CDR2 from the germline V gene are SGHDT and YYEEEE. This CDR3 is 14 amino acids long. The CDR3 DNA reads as TGTGCCAGCAGCCAGACAGGGTTTAATCAGCCCCAGCATTTT. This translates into CASSQTGFNQPQHF.

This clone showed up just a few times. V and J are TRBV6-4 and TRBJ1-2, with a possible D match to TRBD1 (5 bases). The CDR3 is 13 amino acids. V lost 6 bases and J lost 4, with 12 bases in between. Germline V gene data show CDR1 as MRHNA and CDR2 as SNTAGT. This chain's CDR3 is CASSHGGFYGYTF. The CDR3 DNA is TGTGCCAGCAGCCACGGGGGGTTCTATGGCTACACCTTC.

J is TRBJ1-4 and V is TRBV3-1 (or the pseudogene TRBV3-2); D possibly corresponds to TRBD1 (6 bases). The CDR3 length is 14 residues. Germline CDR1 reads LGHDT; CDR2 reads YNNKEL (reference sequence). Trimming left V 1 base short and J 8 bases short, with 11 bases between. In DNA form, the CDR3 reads TGTGCCAGCAGCCAAGTGACAGGCGGCGAAAAACTGTTTTTT. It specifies CASSQVTGGEKLFF.

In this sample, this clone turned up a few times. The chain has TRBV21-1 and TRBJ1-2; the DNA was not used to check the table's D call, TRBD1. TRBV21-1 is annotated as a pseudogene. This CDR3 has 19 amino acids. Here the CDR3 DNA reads TGTGCCAGCAGCAAAGGGGGATTTTCCCGACAGGGCGCTAACTATGGCTACACCTTC. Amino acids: CASSKGGFSRQGANYGYTF.

The CDR3 here is CASSPGQGGTGELFF. The CDR3 DNA reads TGTGCCAGCAGCCCCGGACAGGGAGGCACCGGGGAGCTGTTTTTT. The chain carries TRBV9 and TRBJ2-2; TRBD1 matches at 8 bases. This CDR3 region has 15 residues. CDR1 and CDR2 from the germline V gene are SGDLS and YYNGEE. V lost 4 bases and J lost 4; bases outside the gene matches: 6.

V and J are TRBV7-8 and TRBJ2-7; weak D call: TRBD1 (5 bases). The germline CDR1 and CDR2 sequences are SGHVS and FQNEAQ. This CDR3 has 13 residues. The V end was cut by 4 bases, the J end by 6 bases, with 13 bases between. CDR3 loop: CASSSDRRGEQYF. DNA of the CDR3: TGTGCCAGCAGCTCCGACAGAAGAGGCGAGCAGTACTTC.

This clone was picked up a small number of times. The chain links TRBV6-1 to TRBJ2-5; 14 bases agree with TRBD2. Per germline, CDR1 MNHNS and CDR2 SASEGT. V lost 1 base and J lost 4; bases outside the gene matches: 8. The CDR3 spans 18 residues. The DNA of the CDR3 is TGTGCCAGCAGTGAAGGGACTAGCGGGGGGATGCGTCGAGAGACCCAGTACTTC. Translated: CASSEGTSGGMRRETQYF.

The CDR3 reads CASSYEAQGYEQYF. CDR3 nucleotides: TGTGCCAGCAGTTACGAAGCACAGGGTTACGAGCAGTACTTC. The V gene is TRBV6-6, the J gene TRBJ2-7, with D maybe TRBD1 (6 bases). This CDR3 comprises 14 residues. The germline CDR1 and CDR2 sequences are MNHNY and SVGAGI (reference sequence). V dropped 2 bases and J dropped 4 bases, with 12 bases sitting between them.

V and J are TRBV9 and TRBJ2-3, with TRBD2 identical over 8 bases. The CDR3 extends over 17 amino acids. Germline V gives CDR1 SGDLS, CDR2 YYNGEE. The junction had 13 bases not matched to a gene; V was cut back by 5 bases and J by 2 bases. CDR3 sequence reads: CASSTASTAGATDTQYF. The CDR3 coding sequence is TGTGCCAGCAGTACAGCATCCACAGCGGGGGCCACAGATACGCAGTATTTT.